These T cell receptor beta chains were read from a single sample in a study of T cell repertoires in cytomegalovirus infection. MiXCR, applied by TCRdb to the reads, yields one record per CDR3 protein. The repertoire has around 130,000 distinct CDR3 sequences, roughly 9% of them found once; the top ten carry 9.5% to 13%. Sequencing input: PBMCs. The receptors shown here come from a human donor in good health (CMV status not recorded). Some clones in this sample may be carry-over from other donors' samples. Both conserved end residues are part of each CDR3. The order of the fields is CDR3 DNA, CDR3 protein, J gene, V gene, D gene, clone size. The D gene is left open where the match is weak. Clone size, where shown, is once, few, many, or a class for clones that have expanded.

cdr3_nt: TGCGCCAGCAGCGTACGGACTAGCGGGGGGGACAATGAGCAGTTCTTC
cdr3_aa: CASSVRTSGGDNEQFF
j_call: TRBJ2-1
v_call: TRBV5-1
d_call: TRBD2
clone_size: -

cdr3_nt: TGTGCCAGCAGCTGGACTGCCTACGAGCAGTACTTC
cdr3_aa: CASSWTAYEQYF
j_call: TRBJ2-7
v_call: TRBV11-2
d_call: -
clone_size: few

cdr3_nt: TGTGCCAGCTCCGGGGGGAAAACTGGGGCCAACGTCCTGACTTTC
cdr3_aa: CASSGGKTGANVLTF
j_call: TRBJ2-6
v_call: TRBV12-3/TRBV12-4
d_call: TRBD2
clone_size: -

cdr3_nt: TGTGCCAGCAGTTCGGGACAGGGTTTTGCCTATAATTCACCCCTCCACTTT
cdr3_aa: CASSSGQGFAYNSPLHF
j_call: TRBJ1-6
v_call: TRBV6-1
d_call: TRBD1
clone_size: many

cdr3_nt: TGTGCCAGCAGACTAGATGTTAGCTCCTACAATGAGCAGTTCTTC
cdr3_aa: CASRLDVSSYNEQFF
j_call: TRBJ2-1
v_call: TRBV7-8
d_call: -
clone_size: many

cdr3_nt: TGTGCCAGCGAGGCGTCTAGCACAGATACGCAGTATTTT
cdr3_aa: CASEASSTDTQYF
j_call: TRBJ2-3
v_call: TRBV7-2
d_call: -
clone_size: many

cdr3_nt: TGTGCCAGCAGGGACAGCTTTAATGAGCAGTTCTTC
cdr3_aa: CASRDSFNEQFF
j_call: TRBJ2-1
v_call: TRBV7-8
d_call: -
clone_size: many

cdr3_nt: TGTGCCAGCAGTGAAGCTGGAGGTAGGGAGACCCAGTACTTC
cdr3_aa: CASSEAGGRETQYF
j_call: TRBJ2-5
v_call: TRBV6-1
d_call: -
clone_size: many

cdr3_nt: TGTGCCAGCAGCTTAGCGCGTTTGATGGGAGAAGGCGGCTACACCTTC
cdr3_aa: CASSLARLMGEGGYTF
j_call: TRBJ1-2
v_call: TRBV7-8
d_call: -
clone_size: many

cdr3_nt: TGTGCCAGCAGCTTAGACGGCGGTATAACTGAAGCTTTCTTT
cdr3_aa: CASSLDGGITEAFF
j_call: TRBJ1-1
v_call: TRBV11-2
d_call: -
clone_size: many

cdr3_nt: TGTGCCAGCAGTCCGCCGGGCGCGGGGGGCACCTACGAGCAGTACTTC
cdr3_aa: CASSPPGAGGTYEQYF
j_call: TRBJ2-7
v_call: TRBV28
d_call: TRBD2
clone_size: many

cdr3_nt: TGTGCCAGCAGCCAATTATCTCCGTGGACGGGGGAGAACACCATATATTTT
cdr3_aa: CASSQLSPWTGENTIYF
j_call: TRBJ1-3
v_call: TRBV3-1
d_call: -
clone_size: -

cdr3_nt: TGTGCCAGCAGCTTCCTGGCGGGGACGTCTGGGGCCAACGTCCTGACTTTC
cdr3_aa: CASSFLAGTSGANVLTF
j_call: TRBJ2-6
v_call: TRBV9
d_call: -
clone_size: -

cdr3_nt: TGTGCCAGCAGCAAGGGACGCGGGGGGACTTACAATGAGCAGTTCTTC
cdr3_aa: CASSKGRGGTYNEQFF
j_call: TRBJ2-1
v_call: TRBV28
d_call: TRBD2
clone_size: few

cdr3_nt: TGTGCCAGCAGACGGGGGACCTACAATGAGCAGTTCTTC
cdr3_aa: CASRRGTYNEQFF
j_call: TRBJ2-1
v_call: TRBV6-1
d_call: -
clone_size: many

cdr3_nt: TGTGCCACCAGCAGAGATTGGGACTGGCGGGGGGGCCCTGGCACAGATACGCAGTATTTT
cdr3_aa: CATSRDWDWRGGPGTDTQYF
j_call: TRBJ2-3
v_call: TRBV15
d_call: TRBD2
clone_size: many

cdr3_nt: TGCAGTGCGATTACCGGACGGTACGTCAATCAGCCCCAGCATTTT
cdr3_aa: CSAITGRYVNQPQHF
j_call: TRBJ1-5
v_call: TRBV20-1
d_call: -
clone_size: few

cdr3_nt: TGCGCCAGCAGCTTACGACCCGCGGAGACCCAGTACTTC
cdr3_aa: CASSLRPAETQYF
j_call: TRBJ2-5
v_call: TRBV5-1
d_call: -
clone_size: many

cdr3_nt: TGTGCCACCAGCAGAGATCTAGGACAGGGGGTCGAGCAGTACTTC
cdr3_aa: CATSRDLGQGVEQYF
j_call: TRBJ2-7
v_call: TRBV15
d_call: TRBD1
clone_size: -

cdr3_nt: TGCGCCAGCAGCTTGGTAGGCGCCGCAGGGGCTGGAAACACCATATATTTT
cdr3_aa: CASSLVGAAGAGNTIYF
j_call: TRBJ1-3
v_call: TRBV5-1
d_call: -
clone_size: -

cdr3_nt: TGTGCCACGACAGGGGGCGGCCGGGATGAGCAGTTCTTC
cdr3_aa: CATTGGGRDEQFF
j_call: TRBJ2-1
v_call: TRBV28
d_call: TRBD1
clone_size: many

cdr3_nt: TGTGCCAGCAGCCCGTCCCGGGACAGCAATGAGCAGTTCTTC
cdr3_aa: CASSPSRDSNEQFF
j_call: TRBJ2-1
v_call: TRBV7-2
d_call: TRBD1
clone_size: many

cdr3_nt: TGTGCCAGTAGCCTCGGAGCAGGGGTTGTTAATGAGCAGTTCTTC
cdr3_aa: CASSLGAGVVNEQFF
j_call: TRBJ2-1
v_call: TRBV19
d_call: -
clone_size: -

cdr3_nt: TGTGCCAGCTCAACCACGCTCGGGGGCAAGAACACTGAAGCTTTCTTT
cdr3_aa: CASSTTLGGKNTEAFF
j_call: TRBJ1-1
v_call: TRBV18
d_call: -
clone_size: many

cdr3_nt: TGTGCCAGCAGCAACAACCCCCGGGGTTTAGTGGGTTCACCCCTCCACTTT
cdr3_aa: CASSNNPRGLVGSPLHF
j_call: TRBJ1-6
v_call: TRBV28
d_call: -
clone_size: many

cdr3_nt: TGCAGTGCTAGAGATCTCGCCAGGGACTATAGGGATGAGCAGTTCTTC
cdr3_aa: CSARDLARDYRDEQFF
j_call: TRBJ2-1
v_call: TRBV20-1
d_call: TRBD2
clone_size: many

cdr3_nt: TGTGCCAGCAGCCCTGGACAGGGGTCAGAGGAGCTGTTTTTT
cdr3_aa: CASSPGQGSEELFF
j_call: TRBJ2-2
v_call: TRBV7-2
d_call: TRBD1
clone_size: many

cdr3_nt: TGCAGCGTTGGGTACTCCTACAATGAGCAGTTCTTC
cdr3_aa: CSVGYSYNEQFF
j_call: TRBJ2-1
v_call: TRBV29-1
d_call: -
clone_size: -

cdr3_nt: TGCGCCAGCAGCACGACCGTGAGCTATGGCTACACCTTC
cdr3_aa: CASSTTVSYGYTF
j_call: TRBJ1-2
v_call: TRBV5-1
d_call: -
clone_size: few

cdr3_nt: TGTGCCAGCAGCCCCAACCAGTGGAACACCGGGGAGCTGTTTTTT
cdr3_aa: CASSPNQWNTGELFF
j_call: TRBJ2-2
v_call: TRBV7-9
d_call: -
clone_size: many

cdr3_nt: TGTGCCAGCAGCTTGCTAGCGGGGGCCACCAATGAGCAGTTCTTC
cdr3_aa: CASSLLAGATNEQFF
j_call: TRBJ2-1
v_call: TRBV7-6
d_call: TRBD2
clone_size: many

cdr3_nt: TGTGCCAGCAGTACACAGGGTATCGGCACCGGGGAGCTGTTTTTT
cdr3_aa: CASSTQGIGTGELFF
j_call: TRBJ2-2
v_call: TRBV28
d_call: -
clone_size: -

cdr3_nt: TGTGCCAGCAGCGATCGGGGTTTCGGCGGGAAACAGGCCGGGTTC
cdr3_aa: CASSDRGFGGKQAGF
j_call: TRBJ2-4
v_call: TRBV7-9
d_call: -
clone_size: many

cdr3_nt: TGTGCCAGCAGCCACCGGGCGGGGGAGAATGAGCAGTTCTTC
cdr3_aa: CASSHRAGENEQFF
j_call: TRBJ2-1
v_call: TRBV7-6
d_call: TRBD2
clone_size: -

cdr3_nt: TGTGCCAGCAGAAGGACAGGGGAGTCGACTGAAGCTTTCTTT
cdr3_aa: CASRRTGESTEAFF
j_call: TRBJ1-1
v_call: TRBV25-1
d_call: TRBD1
clone_size: many

cdr3_nt: TGCAGCGCCAAGCGGACAGGGGGCGCGGAGACCCAGTACTTC
cdr3_aa: CSAKRTGGAETQYF
j_call: TRBJ2-5
v_call: TRBV29-1
d_call: TRBD1
clone_size: -

cdr3_nt: TGTGCCAGCAGGATAGGAGCATTCGAAAAACTGTTTTTT
cdr3_aa: CASRIGAFEKLFF
j_call: TRBJ1-4
v_call: TRBV6-6
d_call: -
clone_size: few

cdr3_nt: TGCAGCGTTGAGTTGAACCCAGGATACGAGCAGTACTTC
cdr3_aa: CSVELNPGYEQYF
j_call: TRBJ2-7
v_call: TRBV29-1
d_call: -
clone_size: few

cdr3_nt: TGTGCCAGCAGCAACTCTGGGGCCAACGTCCTGACTTTC
cdr3_aa: CASSNSGANVLTF
j_call: TRBJ2-6
v_call: TRBV7-9
d_call: -
clone_size: many

cdr3_nt: TGTGCCAGCAGTTACTCGAAGACGGGGCTGGATGAGCAGATCTTC
cdr3_aa: CASSYSKTGLDEQIF
j_call: TRBJ2-1
v_call: TRBV6-2/TRBV6-3
d_call: -
clone_size: once

cdr3_nt: TGTGCCAGCAGACGATGGGGGGATTACACTGAAGCTTTCTTT
cdr3_aa: CASRRWGDYTEAFF
j_call: TRBJ1-1
v_call: TRBV28
d_call: -
clone_size: many

cdr3_nt: TGTGCCAGCAGCCTGAGGGGGTACACTGAAGCTTTCTTT
cdr3_aa: CASSLRGYTEAFF
j_call: TRBJ1-1
v_call: TRBV28
d_call: -
clone_size: many

cdr3_nt: TGTGCCAGCAGCCAAGACTCTGCTCTAGGAGGCTACACCTTC
cdr3_aa: CASSQDSALGGYTF
j_call: TRBJ1-2
v_call: TRBV4-2
d_call: -
clone_size: many

cdr3_nt: TGTGCCAGCAGTCTGGCAGGGGGTAGGAGCTCCTATAATTCACCCCTCCACTTT
cdr3_aa: CASSLAGGRSSYNSPLHF
j_call: TRBJ1-6
v_call: TRBV6-5
d_call: TRBD1
clone_size: many

cdr3_nt: TGCGCCAGCAGCTTTGAAGGATCAAGCCAAGAGACCCAGTACTTC
cdr3_aa: CASSFEGSSQETQYF
j_call: TRBJ2-5
v_call: TRBV5-1
d_call: -
clone_size: -

cdr3_nt: TGTGCCAGCAGCACCGGGACTAGCGGGAACACCGGGGAGCTGTTTTTT
cdr3_aa: CASSTGTSGNTGELFF
j_call: TRBJ2-2
v_call: TRBV7-2
d_call: TRBD2
clone_size: many

cdr3_nt: TGTGCCAGCAGTTTATCCTCGACTAGCGGGGCCCCCCTTCCCGGGGAGCTGTTTTTT
cdr3_aa: CASSLSSTSGAPLPGELFF
j_call: TRBJ2-2
v_call: TRBV28
d_call: TRBD2
clone_size: few

cdr3_nt: TGTGCCAGCAGCTTGCGGACGGGGAACACCGGGGAGCTGTTTTTT
cdr3_aa: CASSLRTGNTGELFF
j_call: TRBJ2-2
v_call: TRBV7-2
d_call: -
clone_size: many

cdr3_nt: TGTGCCAGCAGCCCCGGACAGGTCCTAAGCTCACCCCTCCACTTT
cdr3_aa: CASSPGQVLSSPLHF
j_call: TRBJ1-6
v_call: TRBV9
d_call: TRBD1
clone_size: -

cdr3_nt: TGTGCCAGCAGTGCGGGACCCCTCTACGAGCAGTACTTC
cdr3_aa: CASSAGPLYEQYF
j_call: TRBJ2-7
v_call: TRBV5-6
d_call: -
clone_size: few

cdr3_nt: TGTGCCAGCTCGGGTGTTGGGGCCAACGTCCTGACTTTC
cdr3_aa: CASSGVGANVLTF
j_call: TRBJ2-6
v_call: TRBV18
d_call: -
clone_size: many

cdr3_nt: TGTGCCAGCGGATCATTTGATCAGCCCCAGCATTTT
cdr3_aa: CASGSFDQPQHF
j_call: TRBJ1-5
v_call: TRBV14
d_call: -
clone_size: few

cdr3_nt: TGTGCCAGCAGTTTGTCCAGCGGGCCCACAGATACGCAGTATTTT
cdr3_aa: CASSLSSGPTDTQYF
j_call: TRBJ2-3
v_call: TRBV12-3/TRBV12-4
d_call: -
clone_size: many

cdr3_nt: TGTGCCAGTAGTATAGATCCCGACAGACAAGAGACCCAGGACTTC
cdr3_aa: CASSIDPDRQETQDF
j_call: TRBJ2-5
v_call: TRBV19
d_call: -
clone_size: -

cdr3_nt: TGCAGCGTTGCCCGGACAGGGGACAACGAGCAGTACTTC
cdr3_aa: CSVARTGDNEQYF
j_call: TRBJ2-7
v_call: TRBV29-1
d_call: TRBD1
clone_size: -

cdr3_nt: TGTGCCAGCAGAACTCCAGGTCGGACTGAAGCTTTCTTT
cdr3_aa: CASRTPGRTEAFF
j_call: TRBJ1-1
v_call: TRBV6-6
d_call: -
clone_size: many

cdr3_nt: TGCAGTGCTTCCCGGGACAGCTCTGGAAACACCATATATTTT
cdr3_aa: CSASRDSSGNTIYF
j_call: TRBJ1-3
v_call: TRBV20-1
d_call: TRBD1
clone_size: -

cdr3_nt: TGTGCCAGCATCCCATCAAACGGACGCTCTGGGGAGCTGTTTTTT
cdr3_aa: CASIPSNGRSGELFF
j_call: TRBJ2-2
v_call: TRBV28
d_call: -
clone_size: many